This entry concerns a single TCR beta chain. These data come from a study of T cell responses to AZD1222 COVID-19 vaccine. V shed 0 bases and J shed 4 bases, with 9 bases lying between them. Germline CDR1 is SGHAT and CDR2 is FQNNGV. The CDR3 covers 14 residues. Assay: immunoSEQ multiplex PCR; the TCRdb copy retains only in-frame clones and omits some. The data show about 110,000 clones, roughly 89% seen once. The genes are TRBV11-2 and TRBJ2-5, with a tentative D call TRBD1 (5 bases). This specimen consisted of peripheral blood, obtained on day 0 of MenACWY control vaccination. The sequence was obtained from an adult in good health. The CDR3 reads CASSLEAGRETQYF. CDR3 DNA sequence: TGTGCCAGCAGCTTAGAAGCAGGGCGAGAGACCCAGTACTTC.